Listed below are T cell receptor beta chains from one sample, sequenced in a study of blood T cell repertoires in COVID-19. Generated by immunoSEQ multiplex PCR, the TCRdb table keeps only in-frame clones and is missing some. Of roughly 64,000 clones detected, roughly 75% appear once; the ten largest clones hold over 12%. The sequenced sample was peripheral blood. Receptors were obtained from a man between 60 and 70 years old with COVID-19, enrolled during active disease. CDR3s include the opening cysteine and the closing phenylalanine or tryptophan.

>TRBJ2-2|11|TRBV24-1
CATSLTGELFF
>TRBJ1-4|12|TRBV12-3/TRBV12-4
CASSVGARGLFF
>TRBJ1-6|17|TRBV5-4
CASSSAEALGGGSPLHF
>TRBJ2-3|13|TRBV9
CASSSDSTDTQYF
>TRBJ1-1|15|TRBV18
CASSPRGQGASEAFF
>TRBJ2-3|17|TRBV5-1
CASSLGASGGSTDTQYF
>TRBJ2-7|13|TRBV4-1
CASSLGGSYEQYF
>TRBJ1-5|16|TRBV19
CASSIQGQGTHQPQHF
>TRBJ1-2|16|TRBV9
CASSHRTGGSGYGYTF
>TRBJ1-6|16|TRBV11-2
CASSLIGTMSDSPLHF
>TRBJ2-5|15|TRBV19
CASSTPSLGGETQYF
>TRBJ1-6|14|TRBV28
CASSLSRKNSPLHF
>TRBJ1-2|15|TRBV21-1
CASSSYRGRAPGYTF
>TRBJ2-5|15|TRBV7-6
CASSLATRVAETQYF
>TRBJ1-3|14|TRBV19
CASSIDTAGNTIYF
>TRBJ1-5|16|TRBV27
CASSSTTGANNQPQHF
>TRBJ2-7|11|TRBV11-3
CATQGGYEQYF
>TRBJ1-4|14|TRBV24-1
CATVKGGVNEKLFF
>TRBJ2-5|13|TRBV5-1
CASSFGGEETQYF
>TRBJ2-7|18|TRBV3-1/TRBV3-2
CASSQGLVADRTRWEQYF
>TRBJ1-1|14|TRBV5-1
CASSLGQTNTEAFF
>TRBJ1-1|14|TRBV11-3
CASSLGTVNTEAFF
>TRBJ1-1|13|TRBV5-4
CASSLSGITEAFF
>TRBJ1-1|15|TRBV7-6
CASSLRQAQGTEAFF